This record covers a single T cell receptor beta chain. These data originate in a study of cytomegalovirus exposure and HLA in healthy donors. V shed 4 bases and J shed 5 bases, with 12 bases lying between them. Germline CDR1 SQVTM, CDR2 ANQGSEA. The CDR3 is 12 amino acids. TCRdb's copy holds only in-frame clones and misses some; the assay was immunoSEQ multiplex PCR. Of roughly 140,000 clones in the sample, about 89% were seen once. The sequence came from a woman aged 18-29 years in good health and CMV-seropositive. The genes are TRBV29-1 and TRBJ2-7; weak D call: TRBD1 (6 bases). Sequencing used PBMCs. The CDR3 DNA reads TGCAGCGTTGGGGGGCTTGGAAACGAGCAGTACTTC. The encoded protein is CSVGGLGNEQYF.